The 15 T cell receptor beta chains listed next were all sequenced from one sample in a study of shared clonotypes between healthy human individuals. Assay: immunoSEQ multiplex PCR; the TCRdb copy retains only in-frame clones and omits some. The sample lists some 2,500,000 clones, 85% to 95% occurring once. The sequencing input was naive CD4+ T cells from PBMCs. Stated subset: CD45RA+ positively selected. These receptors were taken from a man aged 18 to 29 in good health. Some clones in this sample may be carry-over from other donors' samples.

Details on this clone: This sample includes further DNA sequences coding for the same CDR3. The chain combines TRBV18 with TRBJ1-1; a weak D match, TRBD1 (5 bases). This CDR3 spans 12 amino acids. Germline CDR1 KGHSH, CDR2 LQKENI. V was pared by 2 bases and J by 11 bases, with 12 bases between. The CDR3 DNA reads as TGTGCCAGCTCACCAGGGGCCCTAGAGGCTTTCTTT. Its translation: CASSPGALEAFF.

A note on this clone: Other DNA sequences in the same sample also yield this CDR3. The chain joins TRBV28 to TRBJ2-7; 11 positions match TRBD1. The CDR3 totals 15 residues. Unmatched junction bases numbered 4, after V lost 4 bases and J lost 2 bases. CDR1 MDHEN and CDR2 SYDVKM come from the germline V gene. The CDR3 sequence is CASSSPGQGAYEQYF. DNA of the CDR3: TGTGCCAGCAGTTCTCCGGGACAGGGGGCCTACGAGCAGTACTTC.

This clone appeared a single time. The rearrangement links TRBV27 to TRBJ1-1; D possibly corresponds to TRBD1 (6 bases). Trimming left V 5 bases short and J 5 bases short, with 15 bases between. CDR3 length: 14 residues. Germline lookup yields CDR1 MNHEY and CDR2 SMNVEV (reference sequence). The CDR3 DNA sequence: TGTGCCAGCAGTCTTAGGGGGGGGTGGACTGAAGCTTTCTTT. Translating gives CASSLRGGWTEAFF.

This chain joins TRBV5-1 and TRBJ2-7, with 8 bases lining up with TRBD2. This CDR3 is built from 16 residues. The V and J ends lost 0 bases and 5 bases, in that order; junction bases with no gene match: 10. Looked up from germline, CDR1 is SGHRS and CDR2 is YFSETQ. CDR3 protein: CASSLALAGLLDEQYF. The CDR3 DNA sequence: TGCGCCAGCAGCTTGGCTCTAGCGGGCCTCCTAGACGAGCAGTACTTC.

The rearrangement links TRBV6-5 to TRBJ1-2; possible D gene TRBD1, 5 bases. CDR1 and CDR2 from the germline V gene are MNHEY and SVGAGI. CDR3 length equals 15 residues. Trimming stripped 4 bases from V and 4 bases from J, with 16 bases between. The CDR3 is CASSLGRARGYGYTF. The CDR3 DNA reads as TGTGCCAGCAGTTTGGGCAGGGCCAGAGGCTATGGCTACACCTTC.

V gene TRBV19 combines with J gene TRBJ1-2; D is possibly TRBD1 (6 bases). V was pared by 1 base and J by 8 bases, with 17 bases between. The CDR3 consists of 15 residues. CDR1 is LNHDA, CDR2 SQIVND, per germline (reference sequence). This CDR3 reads CASSIVPGDFNGYTF. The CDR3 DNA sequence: TGTGCCAGTAGTATAGTTCCAGGGGACTTTAACGGCTACACCTTC.

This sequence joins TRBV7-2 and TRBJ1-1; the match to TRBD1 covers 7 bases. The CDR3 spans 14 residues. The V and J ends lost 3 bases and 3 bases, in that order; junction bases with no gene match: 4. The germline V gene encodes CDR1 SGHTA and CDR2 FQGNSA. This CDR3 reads CASSFLTGDTEAFF. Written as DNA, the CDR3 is TGTGCCAGCAGCTTTCTTACAGGGGACACTGAAGCTTTCTTT. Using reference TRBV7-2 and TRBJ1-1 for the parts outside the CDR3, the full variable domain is GAGVSQSPSNKVTEKGKDVELRCDPISGHTALYWYRQSLGQGLEFLIYFQGNSAPDKSGLPSDRFSAERTGGSVSTLTIQRTQQEDSAVYLCASSFLTGDTEAFFGQGTRLTVV.

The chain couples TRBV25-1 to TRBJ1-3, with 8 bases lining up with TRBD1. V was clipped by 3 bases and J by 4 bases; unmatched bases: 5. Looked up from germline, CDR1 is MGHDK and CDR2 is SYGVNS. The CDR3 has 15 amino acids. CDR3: CASSDPGGTGNTIYF. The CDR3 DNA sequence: TGTGCCAGCAGTGACCCAGGGGGCACGGGAAACACCATATATTTT.

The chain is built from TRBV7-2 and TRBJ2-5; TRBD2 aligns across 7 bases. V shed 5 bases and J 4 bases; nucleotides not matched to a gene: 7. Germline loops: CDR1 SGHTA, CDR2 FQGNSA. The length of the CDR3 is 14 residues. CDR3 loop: CASSPSGGGETQYF. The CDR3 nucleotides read TGTGCCAGCAGCCCGTCGGGGGGAGGAGAGACCCAGTACTTC. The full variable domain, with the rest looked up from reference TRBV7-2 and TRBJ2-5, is GAGVSQSPSNKVTEKGKDVELRCDPISGHTALYWYRQSLGQGLEFLIYFQGNSAPDKSGLPSDRFSAERTGGSVSTLTIQRTQQEDSAVYLCASSPSGGGETQYFGPGTRLLVL.

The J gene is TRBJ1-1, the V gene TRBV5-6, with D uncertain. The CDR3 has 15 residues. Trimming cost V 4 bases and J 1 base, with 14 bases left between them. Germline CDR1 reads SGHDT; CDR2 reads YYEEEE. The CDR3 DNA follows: TGTGCCAGCAGCACGACGGGCGGTCGGAACACTGAAGCTTTCTTT. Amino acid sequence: CASSTTGGRNTEAFF. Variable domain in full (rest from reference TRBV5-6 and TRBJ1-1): DAGVTQSPTHLIKTRGQQVTLRCSPKSGHDTVSWYQQALGQGPQFIFQYYEEEERQRGNFPDRFSGHQFPNYSSELNVNALLLGDSALYLCASSTTGGRNTEAFFGQGTRLTVV.

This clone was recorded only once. The CDR3 bases are TGTGCCAGCAGTCCGTTCCCGACAGTCAACACTGAAGCTTTCTTT. Its protein product is CASSPFPTVNTEAFF. V is TRBV27 and J is TRBJ1-1; a possible D gene is TRBD1 (5 bases). Trimming removed 5 bases from V and 2 bases from J, with 15 bases in between. Germline V gene sequence: CDR1 MNHEY, CDR2 SMNVEV (reference sequence). The CDR3 contains 15 residues.

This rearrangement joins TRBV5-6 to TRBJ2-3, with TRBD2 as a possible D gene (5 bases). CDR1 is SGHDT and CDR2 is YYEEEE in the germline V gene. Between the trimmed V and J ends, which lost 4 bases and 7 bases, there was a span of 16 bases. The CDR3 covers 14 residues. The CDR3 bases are TGTGCCAGCAGCCCAAGCGGTTTCAAGAATACGCAGTATTTT. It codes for CASSPSGFKNTQYF. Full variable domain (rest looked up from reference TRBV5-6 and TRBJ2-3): DAGVTQSPTHLIKTRGQQVTLRCSPKSGHDTVSWYQQALGQGPQFIFQYYEEEERQRGNFPDRFSGHQFPNYSSELNVNALLLGDSALYLCASSPSGFKNTQYFGPGTRLTVL.

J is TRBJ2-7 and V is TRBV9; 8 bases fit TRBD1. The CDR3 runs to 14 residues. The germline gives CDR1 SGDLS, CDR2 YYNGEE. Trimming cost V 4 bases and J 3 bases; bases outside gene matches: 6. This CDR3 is CASSLGTGHYEQYF. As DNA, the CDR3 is TGTGCCAGCAGCCTAGGGACAGGTCACTACGAGCAGTACTTC.

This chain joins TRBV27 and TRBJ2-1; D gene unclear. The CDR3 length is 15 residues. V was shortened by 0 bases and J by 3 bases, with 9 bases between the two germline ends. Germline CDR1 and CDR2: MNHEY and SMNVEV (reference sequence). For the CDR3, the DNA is TGTGCCAGCAGTTTATCCCCGACATTCTACAATGAGCAGTTCTTC. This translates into CASSLSPTFYNEQFF.

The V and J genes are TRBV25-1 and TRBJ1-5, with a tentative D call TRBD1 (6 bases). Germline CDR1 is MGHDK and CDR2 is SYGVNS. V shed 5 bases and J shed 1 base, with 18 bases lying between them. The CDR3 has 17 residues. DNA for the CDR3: TGTGCCAGCAGTAACGACAGGTCCCTTGGCAGCAATCAGCCCCAGCATTTT. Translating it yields CASSNDRSLGSNQPQHF. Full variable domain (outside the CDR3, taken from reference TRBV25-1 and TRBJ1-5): EADIYQTPRYLVIGTGKKITLECSQTMGHDKMYWYQQDPGMELHLIHYSYGVNSTEKGDLSSESTVSRIRTEHFPLTLESARPSHTSQYLCASSNDRSLGSNQPQHFGDGTRLSIL.